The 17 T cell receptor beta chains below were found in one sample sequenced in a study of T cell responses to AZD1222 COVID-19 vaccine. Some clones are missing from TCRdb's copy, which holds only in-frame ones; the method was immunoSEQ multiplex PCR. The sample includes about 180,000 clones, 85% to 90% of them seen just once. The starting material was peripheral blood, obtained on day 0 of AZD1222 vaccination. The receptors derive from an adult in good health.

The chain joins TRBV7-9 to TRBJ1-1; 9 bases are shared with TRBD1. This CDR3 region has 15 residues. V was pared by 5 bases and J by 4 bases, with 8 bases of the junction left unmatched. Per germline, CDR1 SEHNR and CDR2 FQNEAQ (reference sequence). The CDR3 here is CASSLTGGAGTEAFF. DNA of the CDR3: TGTGCCAGCAGCCTAACAGGGGGCGCGGGCACTGAAGCTTTCTTT.

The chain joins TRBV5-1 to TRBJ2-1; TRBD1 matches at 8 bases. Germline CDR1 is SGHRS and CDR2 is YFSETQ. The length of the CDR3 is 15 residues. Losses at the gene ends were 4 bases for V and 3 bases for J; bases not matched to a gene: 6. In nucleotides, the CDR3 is TGCGCCAGCAGCACTCGACAGGGGAGCTACAATGAGCAGTTCTTC. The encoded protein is CASSTRQGSYNEQFF.

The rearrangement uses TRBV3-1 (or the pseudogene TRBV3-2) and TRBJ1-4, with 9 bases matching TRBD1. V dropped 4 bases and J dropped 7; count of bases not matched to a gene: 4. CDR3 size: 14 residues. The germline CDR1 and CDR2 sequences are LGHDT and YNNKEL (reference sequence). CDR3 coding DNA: TGTGCCAGCAGCCGAGGACAGGGGCGTGAAAAACTGTTTTTT. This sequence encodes CASSRGQGREKLFF.

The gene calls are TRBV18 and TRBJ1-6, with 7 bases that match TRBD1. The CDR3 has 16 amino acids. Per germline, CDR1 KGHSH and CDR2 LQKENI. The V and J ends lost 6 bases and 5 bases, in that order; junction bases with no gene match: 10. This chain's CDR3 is CASSQRDRVNNSPLHF. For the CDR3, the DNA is TGTGCCAGCTCCCAGAGGGACAGAGTCAATAATTCACCCCTCCACTTT. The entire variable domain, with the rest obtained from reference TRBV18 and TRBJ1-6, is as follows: NAGVMQNPRHLVRRRGQEARLRCSPMKGHSHVYWYRQLPEEGLKFMVYLQKENIIDESGMPKERFSAEFPKEGPSILRIQQVVRGDSAAYFCASSQRDRVNNSPLHFGNGTRLTVT.

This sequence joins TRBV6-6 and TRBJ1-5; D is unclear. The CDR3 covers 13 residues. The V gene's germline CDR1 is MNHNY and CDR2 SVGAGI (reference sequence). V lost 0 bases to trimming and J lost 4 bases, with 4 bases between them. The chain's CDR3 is CASSYSTNQPQHF. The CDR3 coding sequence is TGTGCCAGCAGTTACTCCACAAATCAGCCCCAGCATTTT.

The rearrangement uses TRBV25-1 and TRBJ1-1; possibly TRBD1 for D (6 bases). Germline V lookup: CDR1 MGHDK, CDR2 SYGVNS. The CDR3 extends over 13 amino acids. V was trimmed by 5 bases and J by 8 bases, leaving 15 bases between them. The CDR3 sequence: CASSTITGREAFF. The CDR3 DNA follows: TGTGCCAGCAGTACGATCACAGGGCGAGAAGCTTTCTTT. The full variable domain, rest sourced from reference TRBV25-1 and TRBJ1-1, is EADIYQTPRYLVIGTGKKITLECSQTMGHDKMYWYQQDPGMELHLIHYSYGVNSTEKGDLSSESTVSRIRTEHFPLTLESARPSHTSQYLCASSTITGREAFFGQGTRLTVV.

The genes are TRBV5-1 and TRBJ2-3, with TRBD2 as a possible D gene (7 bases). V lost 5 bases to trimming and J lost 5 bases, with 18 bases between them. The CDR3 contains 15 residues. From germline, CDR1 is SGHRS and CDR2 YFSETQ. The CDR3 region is CASSSFGGRIDTQYF. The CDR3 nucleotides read TGCGCCAGCAGTTCCTTCGGGGGGCGAATAGATACGCAGTATTTT.

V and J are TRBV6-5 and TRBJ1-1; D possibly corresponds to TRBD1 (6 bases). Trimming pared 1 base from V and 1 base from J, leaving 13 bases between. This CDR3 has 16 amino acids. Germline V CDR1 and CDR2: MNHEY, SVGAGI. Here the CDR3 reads CASSYYYRDPNTEAFF. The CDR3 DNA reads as TGTGCCAGCAGTTACTATTACAGGGACCCGAACACTGAAGCTTTCTTT.

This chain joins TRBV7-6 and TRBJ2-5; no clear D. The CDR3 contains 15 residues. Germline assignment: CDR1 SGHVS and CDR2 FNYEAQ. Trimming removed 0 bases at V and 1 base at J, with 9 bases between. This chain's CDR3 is CASSLAGIIQETQYF. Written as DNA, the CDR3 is TGTGCCAGCAGCTTAGCGGGGATCATCCAAGAGACCCAGTACTTC.

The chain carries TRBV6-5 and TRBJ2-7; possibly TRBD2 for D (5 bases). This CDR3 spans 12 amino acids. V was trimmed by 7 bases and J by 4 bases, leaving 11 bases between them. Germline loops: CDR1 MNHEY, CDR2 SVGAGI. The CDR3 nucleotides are TGTGCCAGCACCGAGGACTTGTACGAGCAGTACGTC. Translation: CASTEDLYEQYV.

CDR3 coding DNA: TGTGCCAGCAGGACACAGGTTAACTATGGCTACACCTTC. Residues: CASRTQVNYGYTF. The chain combines TRBV6-5 with TRBJ1-2; a possible D gene is TRBD1 (5 bases). Germline CDR1 and CDR2: MNHEY and SVGAGI. Deletions cut 6 bases from V and 1 base from J, with 9 bases between. The length of the CDR3 is 13 residues.

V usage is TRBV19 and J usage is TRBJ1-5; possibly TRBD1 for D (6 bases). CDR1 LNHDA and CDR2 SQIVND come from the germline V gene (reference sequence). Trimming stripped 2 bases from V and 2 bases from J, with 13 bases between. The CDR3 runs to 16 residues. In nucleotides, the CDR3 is TGTGCCAGTAGTATAACCGGCAGGGGCGGCAATCAGCCCCAGCATTTT. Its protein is CASSITGRGGNQPQHF. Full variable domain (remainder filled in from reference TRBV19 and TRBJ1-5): DGGITQSPKYLFRKEGQNVTLSCEQNLNHDAMYWYRQDPGQGLRLIYYSQIVNDFQKGDIAEGYSVSREKKESFPLTVTSAQKNPTAFYLCASSITGRGGNQPQHFGDGTRLSIL.

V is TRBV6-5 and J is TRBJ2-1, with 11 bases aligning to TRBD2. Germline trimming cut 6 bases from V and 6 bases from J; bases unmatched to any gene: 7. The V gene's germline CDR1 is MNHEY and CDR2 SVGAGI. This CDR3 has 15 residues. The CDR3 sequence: CASRVAGGPINEQFF. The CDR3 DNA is TGTGCCAGCAGGGTAGCGGGAGGGCCTATCAATGAGCAGTTCTTC.

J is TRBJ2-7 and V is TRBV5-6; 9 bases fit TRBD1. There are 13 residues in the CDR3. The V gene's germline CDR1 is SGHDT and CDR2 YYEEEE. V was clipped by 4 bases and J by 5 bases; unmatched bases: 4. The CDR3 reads CASSRDRADEQYF. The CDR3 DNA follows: TGTGCCAGCAGCCGGGACAGGGCCGACGAGCAGTACTTC.

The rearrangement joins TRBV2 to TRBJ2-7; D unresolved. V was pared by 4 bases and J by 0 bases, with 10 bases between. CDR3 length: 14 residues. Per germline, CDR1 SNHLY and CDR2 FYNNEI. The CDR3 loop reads CASSVHRGSYEQYV. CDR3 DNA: TGTGCCAGCAGTGTGCACCGAGGCTCCTACGAGCAGTACGTC.

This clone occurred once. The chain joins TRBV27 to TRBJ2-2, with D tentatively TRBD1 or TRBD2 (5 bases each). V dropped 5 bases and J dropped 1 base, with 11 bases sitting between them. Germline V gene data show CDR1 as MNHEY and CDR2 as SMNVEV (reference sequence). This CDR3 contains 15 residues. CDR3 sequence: CASSLGTGNTGELFF. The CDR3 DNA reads TGTGCCAGCAGTCTCGGGACGGGGAACACCGGGGAGCTGTTTTTT.

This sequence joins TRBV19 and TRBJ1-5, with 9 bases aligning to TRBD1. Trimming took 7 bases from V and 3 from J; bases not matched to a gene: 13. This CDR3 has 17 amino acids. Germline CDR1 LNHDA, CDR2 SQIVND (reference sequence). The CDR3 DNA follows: TGTGCCAGTACGATTGGGAGGGACAGGGCACCCAATCAGCCCCAGCATTTT. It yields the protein CASTIGRDRAPNQPQHF.